Following are 29 T cell receptor beta chains from one sample sequenced in a study of early T cells in non-severe SARS-CoV-2 infection. TCRdb itself ran the 5' RACE reads through MiXCR, one entry per CDR3 protein. The repertoire has 85,000 to 95,000 distinct CDR3 sequences, 16% of them found once; the top ten carry around 4.9%. Material: whole blood, obtained at baseline. Every receptor here comes from an adult who was a healthcare worker with PCR-confirmed SARS-CoV-2 infection or an uninfected control (not recorded which).

This clonotype was counted a few times. The gene calls are TRBV12-3 or TRBV12-4 and TRBJ2-7; 10 bases match TRBD2. The CDR3 runs 15 residues. V trimming: 3 bases; J trimming: 2 bases; junction bases outside the gene matches: 4. CDR3 bases: TGTGCCAGCAGTTTGGGAACTAGCGGGACCTACGAGCAGTACTTC. Translated, it gives CASSLGTSGTYEQYF.

This clonotype appeared many times. The chain uses TRBV12-3 or TRBV12-4 and TRBJ2-1; 9 bases align to TRBD2. This CDR3 is built from 14 residues. V was clipped by 4 bases and J by 3 bases; unmatched bases: 1. CDR3 amino acids: CASSSSGNYNEQFF. DNA of the CDR3: TGTGCCAGCAGTTCTAGCGGGAACTACAATGAGCAGTTCTTC.

The V gene is TRBV28, the J gene TRBJ2-1; TRBD2 aligns across 9 bases. J lost 5 bases, V lost 6 bases, and 8 bases had no gene match. The CDR3 has 15 residues. Germline values: CDR1 MDHEN, CDR2 SYDVKM. The CDR3 spells CASRDGLASNNEQFF. CDR3 nucleotide sequence: TGTGCCAGCAGAGATGGACTAGCGAGTAACAATGAGCAGTTCTTC.

This chain joins TRBV5-6 and TRBJ2-1; 10 positions agree with TRBD2. CDR1 is SGHDT, CDR2 YYEEEE, per germline. Trimming removed 6 bases from V and 4 bases from J; junction bases left unmatched: 4. This CDR3 has 14 amino acids. The CDR3: CASTGTSVYNEQFF. Here the CDR3 DNA reads TGTGCCAGCACGGGGACTAGCGTGTACAATGAGCAGTTCTTC.

This clonotype has more than one count but fewer than ten. The V and J genes are TRBV12-3 or TRBV12-4 and TRBJ1-5, with D maybe TRBD1 (6 bases). V dropped 9 bases and J dropped 3 bases, with 18 bases sitting between them. There are 15 residues in the CDR3. The CDR3: CASMRGGGDNQPQHF. The CDR3 region has the DNA TGTGCCAGTATGAGGGGGGGCGGTGACAATCAGCCCCAGCATTTT.

This chain joins TRBV7-6 and TRBJ1-3, with D possibly TRBD1 on 5 matching bases. The germline gives CDR1 SGHVS, CDR2 FNYEAQ. The CDR3 covers 17 residues. The ends were cut back, 2 bases at V and 0 bases at J, with 14 bases in the middle. The CDR3 is CASSLFLGGSSGNTIYF. The CDR3 DNA follows: TGTGCCAGCAGCTTATTTCTGGGGGGAAGCTCTGGAAACACCATATATTTT.

The chain has TRBV6-2 or TRBV6-3 and TRBJ2-7; unclear D gene. V lost 2 bases and J lost 7, with 21 bases in between. Germline V CDR1 and CDR2: MNHEY, SVGEGT. This CDR3 is 16 amino acids long. The CDR3 DNA reads as TGTGCCAGCAGTTACGCCCCGCCGACCTCGAACCGGGAGCAGTACTTC. Amino acid sequence: CASSYAPPTSNREQYF.

CDR3 region: CSAKVWGSGSGKSPLHF. In nucleotides, the CDR3 is TGCAGTGCTAAAGTGTGGGGGTCGGGGAGCGGAAAATCACCCCTCCACTTT. The rearrangement links TRBV20-1 to TRBJ1-6; the D gene is possibly TRBD1 (5 bases). CDR3 size: 17 residues. The germline V and J ends were trimmed by 4 bases and 10 bases, with 26 bases remaining between them. Looked up from germline, CDR1 is DFQATT and CDR2 is SNEGSKA (reference sequence).

This clonotype was seen more than once but under ten times. The chain combines TRBV7-2 with TRBJ2-5; TRBD1 or TRBD2 may be the D gene (5 bases each). The CDR3 runs 12 residues. Germline V gene data show CDR1 as SGHTA and CDR2 as FQGNSA. V was cut by 2 bases and J by 6 bases, with 7 bases left in between. For the CDR3, the DNA is TGTGCCAGCAGCTTAATGGGACAGACCCAGTACTTC. Protein sequence: CASSLMGQTQYF.

This clonotype has at least ten counts. The chain's CDR3 is CASRSSPAGGNTDTQYF. The CDR3 DNA sequence: TGTGCCAGCCGATCCAGTCCAGCGGGAGGAAACACAGATACGCAGTATTTT. The rearrangement links TRBV7-2 to TRBJ2-3, with TRBD2 matching 9 bases. Germline loops: CDR1 SGHTA, CDR2 FQGNSA. The CDR3 spans 17 residues. The V gene end was trimmed by 8 bases and the J gene end by 2 bases; junction bases not matched to a gene: 14.

This chain joins TRBV7-6 and TRBJ2-3; the match to TRBD2 covers 10 bases. Germline CDR1 and CDR2: SGHVS and FNYEAQ. Trimming cost V 1 base and J 1 base; bases outside gene matches: 8. The CDR3 covers 18 residues. CDR3 protein: CASSLGVSGTSGTDTQYF. The DNA for the CDR3 is TGTGCCAGCAGCTTAGGGGTCTCGGGGACTAGCGGCACAGATACGCAGTATTTT.

This clonotype showed up many times. V gene TRBV20-1 combines with J gene TRBJ1-1, with D possibly matching TRBD1 (5 bases). This CDR3 comprises 13 residues. Germline loops: CDR1 DFQATT, CDR2 SNEGSKA (reference sequence). Trimming left V 4 bases short and J 1 base short, with 10 bases between. In DNA, the CDR3 is TGCAGTGCTACTGTAGGGGCGAACACTGAAGCTTTCTTT. Amino acid sequence: CSATVGANTEAFF.

This clonotype was observed a handful of times. J is TRBJ2-1 and V is TRBV19, with D perhaps TRBD2 (5 bases). Trimming removed 4 bases at V and 6 bases at J, with 16 bases between. This CDR3 has 15 amino acids. Germline assignment: CDR1 LNHDA and CDR2 SQIVND (reference sequence). CDR3: CASSRRQPSGNEQFF. The CDR3 DNA is TGTGCCAGTAGTAGGAGGCAGCCCAGCGGCAATGAGCAGTTCTTC. The whole variable domain, remainder taken from reference TRBV19 and TRBJ2-1, is DGGITQSPKYLFRKEGQNVTLSCEQNLNHDAMYWYRQDPGQGLRLIYYSQIVNDFQKGDIAEGYSVSREKKESFPLTVTSAQKNPTAFYLCASSRRQPSGNEQFFGPGTRLTVL.

This chain joins TRBV7-6 and TRBJ2-2; 10 nucleotides match TRBD2. This CDR3 is built from 15 residues. The junction had 4 bases not matched to a gene; V was cut back by 5 bases and J by 4 bases. Germline V gene sequence: CDR1 SGHVS, CDR2 FNYEAQ. Written as DNA, the CDR3 is TGTGCCAGCAGCCCAACTAGCGGGATCACCGGGGAGCTGTTTTTT. It codes for CASSPTSGITGELFF.

The rearrangement joins TRBV5-3 to TRBJ2-1; no clear D gene. TRBV5-3 counts as an open reading frame of uncertain function. CDR3 length: 10 amino acids. V was cut by 9 bases and J by 7 bases, with 8 bases left in between. CDR3 sequence: CAKMPNEQFF. The CDR3, as DNA: TGTGCCAAAATGCCGAATGAGCAGTTCTTC.

V and J are TRBV12-3 or TRBV12-4 and TRBJ1-1; D unclear. This CDR3 has 13 amino acids. Trimming removed 5 bases at V and 4 bases at J, with 11 bases between. Written as DNA, the CDR3 is TGTGCCAGCAGTCAAAGGGTGTTCACTGAAGCTTTCTTT. This encodes CASSQRVFTEAFF.

The rearrangement uses TRBV7-2 and TRBJ2-3; the match to TRBD2 covers 10 bases. Germline loops: CDR1 SGHTA, CDR2 FQGNSA. J gave up 4 bases and V 3 bases, and 10 bases lay outside the gene matches. There are 17 residues in the CDR3. The CDR3 is CASSFRSGRAASDTQYF. CDR3 in DNA: TGTGCCAGCAGCTTTCGGAGCGGGAGGGCCGCGTCAGATACGCAGTATTTT.

The CDR3 DNA sequence: TGTGCCAGCAGCTCCTCGGGGGGACTAGCGCCGTCCTACAATGAGCAGTTCTTC. Its translation: CASSSSGGLAPSYNEQFF. The chain joins TRBV5-4 to TRBJ2-1; 10 nucleotides align to TRBD2. Germline CDR1 SGHNT, CDR2 YYREEE (reference sequence). Unmatched junction bases numbered 10, after V lost 3 bases and J lost 1 base. The CDR3 has 18 residues.

This clonotype was counted a few times. V and J are TRBV27 and TRBJ2-3, with D perhaps TRBD1 (6 bases). V shed 5 bases and J shed 11 bases, with 14 bases lying between them. The CDR3 spans 12 residues. In germline, CDR1 is MNHEY, CDR2 SMNVEV (reference sequence). CDR3 protein: CASSANRAEQYF. CDR3 sequence (DNA): TGTGCCAGCAGTGCGAACAGGGCCGAGCAGTATTTT.

The chain recombines TRBV20-1 with TRBJ1-5, with D possibly being TRBD1 (5 bases). The CDR3 loop spans 14 amino acids. Trimming pared 3 bases from V and 3 bases from J, leaving 12 bases between. The germline CDR1 and CDR2 sequences are DFQATT and SNEGSKA (reference sequence). For the CDR3, the DNA is TGCAGTGCTAGCGAGGGGAACCACAATCAGCCCCAGCATTTT. Protein sequence: CSASEGNHNQPQHF.

J is TRBJ2-2 and V is TRBV12-3 or TRBV12-4; the D call may be TRBD1 or TRBD2 (5 bases each). The CDR3 spans 16 residues. Deletions cut 7 bases from V and 0 bases from J, with 15 bases between. The CDR3 loop reads CASTGVGEPNTGELFF. The CDR3 bases are TGTGCCAGCACCGGGGTGGGGGAGCCGAACACCGGGGAGCTGTTTTTT.

The rearrangement links TRBV28 to TRBJ1-3; unclear D gene. There are 14 residues in the CDR3. Trimming pared 4 bases from V and 6 bases from J, leaving 13 bases between. Germline V gene sequence: CDR1 MDHEN, CDR2 SYDVKM. CDR3 DNA: TGTGCCAGCAGTTCGGGGTGGACGGAAAACACCATATATTTT. Protein sequence: CASSSGWTENTIYF.

Only a few counts were recorded for this clonotype. The V call is TRBV14, the J call TRBJ2-1; D unresolved. This CDR3 spans 15 amino acids. Trimming took off 0 bases at V and 4 bases at J, with 10 bases between the two ends. CDR1 and CDR2 from the germline V gene are SGHDN and FVKESK. The CDR3 DNA reads as TGTGCCAGCAGCCAAGACGAACGCCAGTACAATGAGCAGTTCTTC. Translating gives CASSQDERQYNEQFF.

The chain is built from TRBV7-9 and TRBJ2-1; TRBD1 might be the D (5 bases). CDR1 SEHNR and CDR2 FQNEAQ come from the germline V gene (reference sequence). CDR3 size: 13 residues. Trimming took 5 bases from V and 4 from J, leaving 9 bases between them. CDR3 in DNA: TGTGCCAGCAGCCCCGACAGATACAATGAGCAGTTCTTC. As protein: CASSPDRYNEQFF. Variable domain in full (rest from reference TRBV7-9 and TRBJ2-1): DTGVSQNPRHKITKRGQNVTFRCDPISEHNRLYWYRQTLGQGPEFLTYFQNEAQLEKSRLLSDRFSAERPKGSFSTLEIQRTEQGDSAMYLCASSPDRYNEQFFGPGTRLTVL.

Notes on this clonotype: A read error may account for a junction end that differs from germline. The chain joins TRBV9 to TRBJ1-1; D is undetermined. The length of the CDR3 is 14 residues. CDR1 and CDR2 (germline): SGDLS, YYNGEE. The CDR3 nucleotides read TGTGCCAGCAGCTTGATACCTACGAACTCTGAAGCTTTCTTT. Translating gives CASSLIPTNSEAFF.

This clonotype was picked up one time. The rearrangement uses TRBV7-9 and TRBJ2-1; D perhaps matches TRBD2 (6 bases). Trimming shortened V by 0 bases and J by 3 bases, and 12 bases separated the two germline ends. The CDR3 loop spans 16 amino acids. The germline V gene has CDR1 SEHNR and CDR2 FQNEAQ (reference sequence). CDR3 coding DNA: TGTGCCAGCAGCTTAGCGAGTAGCGGATACTACAATGAGCAGTTCTTC. Translated: CASSLASSGYYNEQFF. Combining the CDR3 with reference TRBV7-9 and TRBJ2-1 gives the whole variable domain DTGVSQNPRHKITKRGQNVTFRCDPISEHNRLYWYRQTLGQGPEFLTYFQNEAQLEKSRLLSDRFSAERPKGSFSTLEIQRTEQGDSAMYLCASSLASSGYYNEQFFGPGTRLTVL.

This clonotype was recorded many times. The rearrangement uses TRBV6-1 and TRBJ1-3; D unresolved. Trimming stripped 7 bases from V and 0 bases from J, with 13 bases between. This CDR3 has 15 residues. CDR1 and CDR2 (germline): MNHNS, SASEGT. In nucleotides, the CDR3 is TGTGCCAGCACCGACCGAGGTTTCTCTGGAAACACCATATATTTT. Its protein product is CASTDRGFSGNTIYF.

In its sample, this clonotype ranks as medium-sized. The chain recombines TRBV11-2 with TRBJ2-1; 9 nucleotides align to TRBD2. Per germline, CDR1 SGHAT and CDR2 FQNNGV. Trimming removed 0 bases from V and 8 bases from J; junction bases left unmatched: 5. The CDR3 length is 15 residues. CDR3 region: CASSLEISGRYEQFF. The CDR3 nucleotides are TGTGCCAGCAGCTTAGAAATTAGCGGGAGATATGAGCAGTTCTTC. Variable domain in full (rest from reference TRBV11-2 and TRBJ2-1): EAGVAQSPRYKIIEKRQSVAFWCNPISGHATLYWYQQILGQGPKLLIQFQNNGVVDDSQLPKDRFSAERLKGVDSTLKIQPAKLEDSAVYLCASSLEISGRYEQFFGPGTRLTVL.

CDR3 coding DNA: TGTGCCAGCAGCCCCCCTTCCAGGGATGAGCAGTTCTTC. Its protein is CASSPPSRDEQFF. This chain links TRBV7-9 with TRBJ2-1, with D possibly matching TRBD1 (5 bases). This CDR3 has 13 amino acids. Deletions cut 5 bases from V and 8 bases from J, with 13 bases between. The V gene's germline CDR1 is SEHNR and CDR2 FQNEAQ (reference sequence).